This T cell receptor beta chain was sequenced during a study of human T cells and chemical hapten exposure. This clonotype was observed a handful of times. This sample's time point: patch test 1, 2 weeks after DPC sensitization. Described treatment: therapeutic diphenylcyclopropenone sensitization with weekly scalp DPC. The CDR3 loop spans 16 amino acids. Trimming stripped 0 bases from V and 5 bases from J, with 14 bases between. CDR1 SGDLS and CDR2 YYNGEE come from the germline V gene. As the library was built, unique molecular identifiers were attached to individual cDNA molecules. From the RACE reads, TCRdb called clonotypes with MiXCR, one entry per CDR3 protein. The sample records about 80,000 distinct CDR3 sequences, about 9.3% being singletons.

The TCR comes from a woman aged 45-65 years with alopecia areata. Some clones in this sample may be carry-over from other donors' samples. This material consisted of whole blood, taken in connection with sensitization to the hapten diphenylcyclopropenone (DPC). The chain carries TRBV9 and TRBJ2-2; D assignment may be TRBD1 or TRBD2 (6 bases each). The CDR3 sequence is CASSVDPGARTGELFF. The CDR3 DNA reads TGTGCCAGCAGCGTAGATCCGGGGGCGAGGACCGGGGAGCTGTTTTTT.